This TCR beta chain came from a study of blood T cells in healthy people across ages. Looking at the study overall: Capture by template switching was about one barcoded beta molecule per two T cells.

Total RNA, at least 5 micrograms per sample, was extracted from PBMCs. The authors ran a second PCR of 7 to 11 cycles using a sample-barcoded 5' primer and a J-beta primer mix. A single record per CDR3 protein comes from TCRdb applying MiXCR to the 5' RACE reads. Of 1.5 million to 2 million distinct CDR3 sequences in the sample, 28% were seen once. Study-level findings and limits: More naive CD4+ cells and higher diversity were found in long-lived than in aged donors. Using unsorted PBMCs precluded a conclusive naive versus antigen-experienced comparison.

Looked up from germline, CDR1 is KGHSH and CDR2 is LQKENI. CDR3 size: 14 residues. The V and J ends lost 3 bases and 8 bases respectively, with 14 bases between them. A note on this clonotype: Its target is not known.

The specimen was blood. The genes are TRBV18 and TRBJ2-1; a possible D gene is TRBD2 (5 bases). This receptor was identified in a woman in her twenties or thirties in good health. CDR3 DNA sequence: TGTGCCAGCTCACCGGAGAATAGGCGGGATGAGCAGTTCTTC. Translated: CASSPENRRDEQFF. Combining the CDR3 with reference TRBV18 and TRBJ2-1 gives the whole variable domain NAGVMQNPRHLVRRRGQEARLRCSPMKGHSHVYWYRQLPEEGLKFMVYLQKENIIDESGMPKERFSAEFPKEGPSILRIQQVVRGDSAAYFCASSPENRRDEQFFGPGTRLTVL.